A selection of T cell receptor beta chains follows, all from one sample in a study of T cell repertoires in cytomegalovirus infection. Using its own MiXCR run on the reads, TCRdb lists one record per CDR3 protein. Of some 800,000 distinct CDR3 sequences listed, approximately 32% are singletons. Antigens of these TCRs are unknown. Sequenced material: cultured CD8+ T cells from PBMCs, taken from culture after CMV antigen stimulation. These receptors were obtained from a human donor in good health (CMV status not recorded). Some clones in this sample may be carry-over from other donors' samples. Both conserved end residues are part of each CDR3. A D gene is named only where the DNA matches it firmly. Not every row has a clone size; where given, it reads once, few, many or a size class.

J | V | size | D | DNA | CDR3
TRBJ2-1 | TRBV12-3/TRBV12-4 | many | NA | TGTGCCAGCAGGAGCGACAGCGATGAGCAGTTCTTC | CASRSDSDEQFF
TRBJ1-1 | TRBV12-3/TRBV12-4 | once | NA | TGTGCCAGCAGAGATGACAGAAATGAAGCTTTCTTT | CASRDDRNEAFF
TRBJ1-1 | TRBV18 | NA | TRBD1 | TGTGCCAGCTCACCCAGGGACAGGTACATGAACACTGAAGCTTTCTTT | CASSPRDRYMNTEAFF
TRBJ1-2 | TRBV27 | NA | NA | TGTGCCAGCAGTCCGGGACGGCATAGGGATCCTGGTGGCTACACCTTC | CASSPGRHRDPGGYTF
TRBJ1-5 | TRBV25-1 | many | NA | TGTGCCAGCAGTGGTGGGGGACACAACAATCAGCCCCAGCATTTT | CASSGGGHNNQPQHF
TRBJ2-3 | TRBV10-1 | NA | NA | TGCGCCAGCAGTGAGTCGACTCGACGGAGCACAGATACGCAGTATTTT | CASSESTRRSTDTQYF
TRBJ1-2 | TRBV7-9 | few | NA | TGTGCCAGCAGCCCTGGGGGGGGGCTGAATGGCTACACCTTC | CASSPGGGLNGYTF
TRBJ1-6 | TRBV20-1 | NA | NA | TGCAGTGCTAGAGAGCCCCAGGGCTTCTATAATTTACCCCTCCACTTT | CSAREPQGFYNLPLHF
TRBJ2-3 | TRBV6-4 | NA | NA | TGTGCCAGCAGTGACTCGACCACAGATACGCAGTATTTT | CASSDSTTDTQYF
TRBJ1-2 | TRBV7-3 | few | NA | TGTGCCAGCAGCTTAAGTATTGGAGGGGTCTATGGCTACACCTTC | CASSLSIGGVYGYTF
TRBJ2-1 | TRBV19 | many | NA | TGTGCCAGTAGTATAGCCTGGTACAATGAGCAGTTCTTC | CASSIAWYNEQFF
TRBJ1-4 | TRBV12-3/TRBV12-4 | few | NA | TGTGCCAGCAGGGGACCCGGCGGGGCTGAAAAACTGTTTTTT | CASRGPGGAEKLFF
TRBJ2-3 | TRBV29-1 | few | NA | TGCAGCGTCTGGGGGACCCCCACAGATACGCAGTATTTT | CSVWGTPTDTQYF
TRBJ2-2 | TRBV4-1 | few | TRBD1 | TGCGCCAGCAGCCAAGAGGGCCAGGGGGTGACCGGGGAGCTGTTTTTT | CASSQEGQGVTGELFF
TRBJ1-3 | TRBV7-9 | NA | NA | TGTGCCAGCAGCGATCCGGACACCATATATTTT | CASSDPDTIYF
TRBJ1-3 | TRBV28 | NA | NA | TGTGCCAGCTCGTGGGCAGTCTCTGGAAACACCATATATTTT | CASSWAVSGNTIYF
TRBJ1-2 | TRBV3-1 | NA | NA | NA | CATRGMATPSTYGYTF
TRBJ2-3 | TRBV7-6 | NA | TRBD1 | TGTGCCAGCAGCCCTTGGGCCGGACAGGGCACAGATACGCAGTATTTT | CASSPWAGQGTDTQYF
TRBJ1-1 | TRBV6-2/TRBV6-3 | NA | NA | TGTGCCAGCAGTCCACAGGGATGGACTGAAGCTTTCTTT | CASSPQGWTEAFF
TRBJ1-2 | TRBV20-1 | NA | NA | TGCAGTGCTAGAGATCGCCCAGGGCAACCTGTACGGGGCTACACCTTC | CSARDRPGQPVRGYTF
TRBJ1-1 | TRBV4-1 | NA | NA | TGCGCCAACAGCCCGGACGGCCTGGCAGCCAGTGAAGCTTTCTTT | CANSPDGLAASEAFF
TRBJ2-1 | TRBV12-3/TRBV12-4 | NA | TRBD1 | TGTGCCAGCAGCCACAGGGGCAGCGCCCACAATGAGCAGTTCTTC | CASSHRGSAHNEQFF
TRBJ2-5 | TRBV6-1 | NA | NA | TGTGCCAGCAGTGAAGCGCTGGGGGCACCGTACCAAGAGACCCAGTACTTC | CASSEALGAPYQETQYF
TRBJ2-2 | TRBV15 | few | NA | TGTGCCACCAGCACCCCCTGGCTAGCGCCCTGGTCCGGGGAGCTGTTTTTT | CATSTPWLAPWSGELFF
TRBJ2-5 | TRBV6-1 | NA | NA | TGTGCCAGCAGTGAGTGGAGGGGGATCCAAGAGACCCAGTACTTC | CASSEWRGIQETQYF
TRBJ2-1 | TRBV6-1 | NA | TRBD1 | TGTGCCAGCAGCGACAGGGTTACATACAATGAGCAGTTCTTC | CASSDRVTYNEQFF
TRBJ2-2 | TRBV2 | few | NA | TGTGCCAGCAGTGTGTCAGGGGTCACCGGGGAGCTGTTTTTT | CASSVSGVTGELFF
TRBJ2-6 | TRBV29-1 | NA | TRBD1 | TGCAGCGTCCTCCAGGACAGGGTTTCTGGGGCCAACGTCCTGACTTTC | CSVLQDRVSGANVLTF
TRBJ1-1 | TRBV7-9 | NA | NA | TGTGCCAGCAGCTTAGTGGGCAGTCTGGTGAGTTTCTTT | CASSLVGSLVSFF
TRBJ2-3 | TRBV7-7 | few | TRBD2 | TGTGCTAGCGGGGATTTCGGGGATACGCAGTATTTT | CASGDFGDTQYF
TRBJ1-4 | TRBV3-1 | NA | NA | TGTGCCAGCAGCCAAGGCGAACAGAGAGTTAATGAAAAACTGTTTTTT | CASSQGEQRVNEKLFF
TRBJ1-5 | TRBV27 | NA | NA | TGTGCCAGCAGTTTGGGGTTGGCCCATCAGCCCCAGCATTTT | CASSLGLAHQPQHF
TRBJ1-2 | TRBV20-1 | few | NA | TGCAGTGCTAGAGCAGATCCCAGGGTAGCCAACTATGGCTACACCTTC | CSARADPRVANYGYTF
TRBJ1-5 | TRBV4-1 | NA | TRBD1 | TGCGCCAGCAGCCCGCCCCCGCTTTCGGACAGGGTACATCAGCCCCAGCATTTT | CASSPPPLSDRVHQPQHF
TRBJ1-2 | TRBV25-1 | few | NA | TGTGCCAGCAGTGGGGGTGGGACTGATGGCTACACCTTC | CASSGGGTDGYTF
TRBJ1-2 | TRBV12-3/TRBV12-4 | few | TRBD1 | TGTGCCAGCAGTTTAACATCGGGACAGGATTATGGCTACACCTTC | CASSLTSGQDYGYTF
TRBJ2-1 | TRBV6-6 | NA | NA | TGTGCCAGCAGTTACTCGGGGGAAACAGGGCGAGATGAGCAGTTCTTC | CASSYSGETGRDEQFF
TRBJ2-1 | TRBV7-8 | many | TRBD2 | TGTGCCAGCAGCCCGGGACTAGCGGGGGTAATAGGGCAGTTCTTC | CASSPGLAGVIGQFF
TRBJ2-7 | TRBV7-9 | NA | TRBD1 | TGTGCCAGCAGCTTTCCCGGGACAGGGTTAACCTACGAGCAGTACTTC | CASSFPGTGLTYEQYF
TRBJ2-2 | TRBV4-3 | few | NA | TGCGCCAGCAGCCAAGATTTGGGGGGCCGGAGAGGGGAGCTGTTTTTT | CASSQDLGGRRGELFF
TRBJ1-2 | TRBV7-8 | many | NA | TGTGCCAGCAGCTTAGACCCAACCACGAGGCCCCTAGCTAACTATGGCTACACCTTC | CASSLDPTTRPLANYGYTF
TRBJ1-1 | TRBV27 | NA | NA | TGTGCCAGCAGTCCCACGACAGCGGTTGAAGCTTTCTTT | CASSPTTAVEAFF
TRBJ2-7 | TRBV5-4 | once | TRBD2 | TGTGCCAGCAGCTCCCTAGCTAGCGGACCCTACGAGCAGTACTTC | CASSSLASGPYEQYF
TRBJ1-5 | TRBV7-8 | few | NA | TGTGCCAGCAGCTCCCGGGAGGCCCGTAAACAGCCCCAGCATTTT | CASSSREARKQPQHF
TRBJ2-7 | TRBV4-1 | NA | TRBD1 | TGCGCCAGCAGCCGGACGACAGGGGACAGGGAGCAGTACTTC | CASSRTTGDREQYF
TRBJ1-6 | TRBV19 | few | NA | TGTGCCAGTAGTATAGTCGTCGCGGGACGATCCGGACGATCCAATTCACCCCTCCACTTT | CASSIVVAGRSGRSNSPLHF
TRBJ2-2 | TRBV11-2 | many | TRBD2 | TGTGCCAGCAGCTTAGAGGATACAGCGGGGGGGCTGTCGGCCACCGGGGAGCTGTTTTTT | CASSLEDTAGGLSATGELFF
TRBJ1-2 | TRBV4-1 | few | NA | TGCGCCAGCAGCCTAAAACAGGGCAGAGAGAACTATGGCTACACCTTC | CASSLKQGRENYGYTF
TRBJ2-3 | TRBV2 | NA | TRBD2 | TGTGCCAGCAGCCCCCTAGCGGGGGTTAGCACAGATACGCTGTATTTT | CASSPLAGVSTDTLYF
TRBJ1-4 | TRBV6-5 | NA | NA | TGTGCCAGCAGTTATTCAGGGAATGAAAAACTGTTTTTT | CASSYSGNEKLFF
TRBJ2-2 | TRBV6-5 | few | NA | TGTGCCAGCAGTTACTCCTGGGAGAGTACCGGGGAGCTGTTTTTT | CASSYSWESTGELFF
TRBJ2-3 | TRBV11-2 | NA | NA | TGTGCCAGCAGCTCTCATTTCACAGATACGCAGTATTTT | CASSSHFTDTQYF
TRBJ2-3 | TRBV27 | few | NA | TGTGCCAGCACTCCGAACAGAGCGTTGTTTGATACGCAGTATTTT | CASTPNRALFDTQYF
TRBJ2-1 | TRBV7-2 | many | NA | TGTGCCAGCAGCCCGAATTATGAGCAGTTCTTC | CASSPNYEQFF
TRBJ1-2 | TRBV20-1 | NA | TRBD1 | TGCAGTGCTAGAGATCCAACAGGGGGTTATAACTATGGCTACACCTTC | CSARDPTGGYNYGYTF
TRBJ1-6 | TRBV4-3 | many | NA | TGCGCCAGCAGCCAAGATCAGGTGACGAATTCACCCCTCCACTTT | CASSQDQVTNSPLHF
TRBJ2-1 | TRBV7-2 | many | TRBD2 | TGTGCCAGCAGCTTAAGGGTAGCGGGGGTTTACAATGAGCAGTTCTTC | CASSLRVAGVYNEQFF